One and the same sample provided the 10 T cell receptor beta chains below, sequenced in a study of human T cells and chemical hapten exposure. TCRdb reprocessed the RACE reads via MiXCR and lists one record per CDR3 protein. The table includes some 180,000 distinct CDR3 sequences, about 20% detected once. Time point specified: patch test 1, 2 weeks after DPC sensitization. Treatment meaning: therapeutic diphenylcyclopropenone sensitization with weekly scalp DPC. This specimen was whole blood, taken in connection with sensitization to the hapten diphenylcyclopropenone (DPC). The source is a woman in her forties or fifties with alopecia areata. Some clones in this sample may be carry-over from other donors' samples.

The sample holds a few counts of this clonotype. The CDR3 loop is CATSDRTGYNEQFF. The CDR3 DNA reads as TGTGCCACCAGTGATCGGACAGGTTACAATGAGCAGTTCTTC. The chain has TRBV24-1 and TRBJ2-1, with 7 bases that match TRBD1. This CDR3 region has 14 residues. Per germline, CDR1 KGHDR and CDR2 SFDVKD. V shed 3 bases and J 4 bases; nucleotides not matched to a gene: 2.

J is TRBJ2-2 and V is TRBV7-6; 11 positions match TRBD1. Germline V gives CDR1 SGHVS, CDR2 FNYEAQ. Germline trimming cut 4 bases from V and 7 bases from J; bases unmatched to any gene: 2. This CDR3 region has 14 residues. The CDR3 is CASSSGTGGGELFF. The CDR3 DNA reads TGTGCCAGCAGCTCCGGGACAGGGGGCGGGGAGCTGTTTTTT.

This clonotype was seen only a few times. This chain joins TRBV29-1 and TRBJ2-2, with 11 bases aligning to TRBD2. Germline V lookup: CDR1 SQVTM, CDR2 ANQGSEA. The CDR3 length is 14 residues. V shed 6 bases, J shed 7 bases, and the junction held 7 bases outside the gene matches. The CDR3 DNA reads TGCAGCGTCTCGACTAGCGGGACGGGCGGGGAGCTGTTTTTT. It specifies CSVSTSGTGGELFF.

The chain carries TRBV29-1 and TRBJ1-1; no reliable D call. With 4 bases removed from V and 2 bases from J, the gap between germline ends came to 23 bases. Germline lookup yields CDR1 SQVTM and CDR2 ANQGSEA. The CDR3 has 17 residues. The CDR3 DNA sequence: TGCAGCGTTGGCCCCCGGGGATTACCCGGCCCTAACACTGAAGCTTTCTTT. Translation gives CSVGPRGLPGPNTEAFF.

This clonotype was detected a few times. The chain recombines TRBV29-1 with TRBJ1-5; a possible D gene is TRBD1 (5 bases). V was pared by 4 bases and J by 5 bases, with 12 bases between. The CDR3 runs to 13 residues. CDR1 SQVTM and CDR2 ANQGSEA come from the germline V gene. Written as DNA, the CDR3 is TGCAGCGTTGCGGCAGGGAGGGATCAGCCCCAGCATTTT. Its protein is CSVAAGRDQPQHF.

V is TRBV24-1 and J is TRBJ2-2, with TRBD1 identical over 7 bases. J gave up 0 bases and V 6 bases, and 6 bases lay outside the gene matches. This CDR3 contains 16 residues. The germline V gene has CDR1 KGHDR and CDR2 SFDVKD. This CDR3 reads CATSMGTASNTGELFF. CDR3 sequence (DNA): TGTGCCACCAGTATGGGGACAGCATCGAACACCGGGGAGCTGTTTTTT.

The gene calls are TRBV12-3 or TRBV12-4 and TRBJ1-2, with 7 bases that match TRBD1. With V trimmed by 2 bases and J by 7 bases, 7 bases remained unmatched. The CDR3 totals 14 residues. The CDR3 loop reads CASSLKGALSGYTF. The CDR3 nucleotides read TGTGCCAGCAGTTTAAAGGGGGCTTTGAGTGGCTACACCTTC.

This chain connects TRBV29-1 to TRBJ2-5; 7 nucleotides match TRBD1. Germline V lookup: CDR1 SQVTM, CDR2 ANQGSEA. The CDR3 is made up of 16 amino acids. The ends lost 4 bases at V and 2 bases at J; junction bases unmatched: 13. CDR3 loop: CSVAPVLGQPQETQYF. For the CDR3, the DNA is TGCAGCGTTGCGCCAGTCTTGGGACAGCCTCAAGAGACCCAGTACTTC. The full variable domain, in which reference TRBV29-1 and TRBJ2-5 provide the parts outside the CDR3, is SAVISQKPSRDICQRGTSLTIQCQVDSQVTMMFWYRQQPGQSLTLIATANQGSEATYESGFVIDKFPISRPNLTFSTLTVSNMSPEDSSIYLCSVAPVLGQPQETQYFGPGTRLLVL.

CDR3 loop: CASSATGALFSGANVLTF. CDR3 nucleotides: TGTGCCAGTAGCGCCACAGGTGCTCTCTTCTCTGGGGCCAACGTCCTGACTTTC. The chain recombines TRBV19 with TRBJ2-6, with a tentative D call TRBD1 (5 bases). Deletions cut 6 bases from V and 0 bases from J, with 18 bases between. This CDR3 contains 18 residues. The germline CDR1 and CDR2 sequences are LNHDA and SQIVND (reference sequence).

This clonotype was counted only a few times. The chain employs TRBV5-1 and TRBJ2-3, with 7 bases matching TRBD2. Germline V CDR1 and CDR2: SGHRS, YFSETQ. The CDR3 is 15 amino acids. The junction had 5 bases not matched to a gene; V was cut back by 2 bases and J by 2 bases. The CDR3: CASSFGRSYTDTQYF. CDR3 bases: TGCGCCAGCAGCTTCGGGAGGTCCTACACAGATACGCAGTATTTT. Combining the CDR3 with reference TRBV5-1 and TRBJ2-3 gives the whole variable domain KAGVTQTPRYLIKTRGQQVTLSCSPISGHRSVSWYQQTPGQGLQFLFEYFSETQRNKGNFPGRFSGRQFSNSRSEMNVSTLELGDSALYLCASSFGRSYTDTQYFGPGTRLTVL.